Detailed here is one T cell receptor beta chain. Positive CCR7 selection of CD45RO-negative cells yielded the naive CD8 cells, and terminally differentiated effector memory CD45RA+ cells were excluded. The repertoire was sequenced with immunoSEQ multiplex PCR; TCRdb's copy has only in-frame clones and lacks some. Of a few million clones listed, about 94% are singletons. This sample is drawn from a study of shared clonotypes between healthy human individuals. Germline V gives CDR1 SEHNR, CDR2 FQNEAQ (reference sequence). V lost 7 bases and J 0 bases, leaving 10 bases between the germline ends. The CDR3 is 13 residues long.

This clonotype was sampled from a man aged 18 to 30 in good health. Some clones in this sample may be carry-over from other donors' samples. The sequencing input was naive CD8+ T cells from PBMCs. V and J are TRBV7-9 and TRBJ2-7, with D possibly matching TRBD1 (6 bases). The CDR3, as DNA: TGTGCCAGCAACTACAGGGACTCCTACGAGCAGTACTTC. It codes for CASNYRDSYEQYF.